This T cell receptor beta chain was identified during a study of immune cell composition in non-small cell lung cancer. The method was immunoSEQ multiplex PCR; TCRdb's version includes in-frame clones alone and lacks a portion of them. The profile shows more than 900 clones, approximately 78% of them singletons. Frozen unsorted single-cell suspensions supplied the genomic DNA. The CDR3 covers 14 residues. In germline, CDR1 is LNHDA, CDR2 SQIVND (reference sequence). V shed 6 bases and J 7 bases; nucleotides not matched to a gene: 11. Study results and limitations: Shared sequences between tumour-reactive and dominant in vivo clones were not proven. Overall clonality, unlike maximal tumour-associated clone frequency, did not predict TIL reactivity. Lung adenocarcinomas had lower top 10 clone scores and clonality than squamous tumours.

In regard to this clone: What it binds is not known.

The sequence was collected from a human donor with non-small cell lung cancer. Specimen: lung tumor tissue. V gene TRBV19 combines with J gene TRBJ2-7, with TRBD1 matching over 8 bases. CDR3 amino acids: CASSWTGPSREQYF. The CDR3 bases are TGTGCCAGTAGCTGGACAGGGCCTTCGAGGGAGCAGTACTTC. The entire variable domain, with the rest obtained from reference TRBV19 and TRBJ2-7, is as follows: DGGITQSPKYLFRKEGQNVTLSCEQNLNHDAMYWYRQDPGQGLRLIYYSQIVNDFQKGDIAEGYSVSREKKESFPLTVTSAQKNPTAFYLCASSWTGPSREQYFGPGTRLTVT.